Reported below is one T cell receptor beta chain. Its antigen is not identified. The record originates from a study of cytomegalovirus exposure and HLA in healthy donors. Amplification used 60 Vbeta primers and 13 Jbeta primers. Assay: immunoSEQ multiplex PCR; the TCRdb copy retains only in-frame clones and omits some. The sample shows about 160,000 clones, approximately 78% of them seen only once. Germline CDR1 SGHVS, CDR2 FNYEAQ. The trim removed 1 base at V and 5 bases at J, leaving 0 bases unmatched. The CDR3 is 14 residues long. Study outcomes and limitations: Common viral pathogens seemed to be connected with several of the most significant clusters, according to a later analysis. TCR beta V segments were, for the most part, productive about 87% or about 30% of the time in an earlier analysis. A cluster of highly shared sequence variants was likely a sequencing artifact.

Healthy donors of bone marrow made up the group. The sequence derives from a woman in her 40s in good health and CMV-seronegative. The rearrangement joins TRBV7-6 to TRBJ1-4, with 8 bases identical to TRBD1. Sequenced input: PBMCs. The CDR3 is CASSLGTGNEKLFF. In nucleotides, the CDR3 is TGTGCCAGCAGCTTAGGGACAGGGAATGAAAAACTGTTTTTT.